This TCR beta chain was retrieved from a study of control samples from healthy donors and cancer patients. The repertoire was sequenced with immunoSEQ multiplex PCR; TCRdb's copy has only in-frame clones and lacks some. In the table there are about 120,000 clones, around 92% of which are singletons. V lost 6 bases to trimming and J lost 5 bases, with 11 bases between them. The CDR3 has 13 amino acids. The germline V gene has CDR1 MNHEY and CDR2 SVGAGI. The clonotype was recovered from a man older than 75 with head and neck cancer. This chain uses TRBV6-5 with TRBJ2-1, with a tentative D call TRBD1 (5 bases). Sequencing was performed on PBMCs. CDR3 region: CASRVTADNEQFF. CDR3 nucleotides: TGTGCCAGCAGGGTGACAGCTGACAATGAGCAGTTCTTC.